Each of the 31 T cell receptor beta chains below was sequenced from the same sample in a study of cytomegalovirus exposure and HLA in healthy donors. The study ran its PCR with 60 Vbeta and 13 Jbeta primers. Method: immunoSEQ multiplex PCR; TCRdb's copy keeps in-frame clones and lacks some. The table has more than 60,000 clones, roughly 78% seen once; the top ten hold roughly 4.7%. The source material was PBMCs. The receptor set was obtained from a woman aged 25-40 years in good health and CMV-seronegative.

The chain links TRBV4-1 to TRBJ1-6; the D gene is possibly TRBD1 (5 bases). From germline, CDR1 is MGHRA and CDR2 YSYEKL. V lost 4 bases and J lost 9, with 22 bases in between. This CDR3 is built from 17 residues. CDR3 DNA sequence: TGCGCCAGCAGCCCGTCGGGAGGGGCGCGGGAGGCTTCACCCCTCCACTTT. It yields the protein CASSPSGGAREASPLHF.

The genes are TRBV29-1 and TRBJ2-5; maybe TRBD2 (6 bases). The CDR3 totals 14 residues. CDR1 and CDR2 (germline): SQVTM, ANQGSEA. V lost 6 bases to trimming and J lost 5 bases, with 19 bases between them. The CDR3 loop is CSVGGVRSGETQYF. Written as DNA, the CDR3 is TGCAGCGTCGGCGGGGTCAGGTCCGGGGAGACCCAGTACTTC.

A few counts support this clone. The chain employs TRBV19 and TRBJ2-1; D is ambiguous. The germline CDR1 and CDR2 sequences are LNHDA and SQIVND (reference sequence). The CDR3 covers 12 residues. V lost 3 bases and J lost 10, with 10 bases in between. The CDR3 nucleotides read TGTGCCAGTAGTATCGACGTCGGGGAGCAGTTCTTC. Amino acid sequence: CASSIDVGEQFF. Full variable domain (missing parts from reference TRBV19 and TRBJ2-1): DGGITQSPKYLFRKEGQNVTLSCEQNLNHDAMYWYRQDPGQGLRLIYYSQIVNDFQKGDIAEGYSVSREKKESFPLTVTSAQKNPTAFYLCASSIDVGEQFFGPGTRLTVL.

V gene TRBV7-9 combines with J gene TRBJ1-1; D might be TRBD1 (5 bases). Looked up from germline, CDR1 is SEHNR and CDR2 is FQNEAQ (reference sequence). V lost 3 bases and J lost 2, with 7 bases in between. This CDR3 is built from 13 residues. CDR3 bases: TGTGCCAGCAGCTTTGACAGTAACACTGAAGCTTTCTTT. Translation: CASSFDSNTEAFF.

DNA for the CDR3: TGTGCCTGGGGGGGGGTGGTGGAAGCTTTCTTT. This translates into CAWGGVVEAFF. J is TRBJ1-1 and V is TRBV30, with D perhaps TRBD1 (5 bases). CDR3 length: 11 amino acids. Trimming took off 5 bases at V and 8 bases at J, with 12 bases between the two ends. Germline-derived CDR1 and CDR2 are GTSNPN and SVGIG (reference sequence).

The V gene is TRBV4-1, the J gene TRBJ1-2, with D perhaps TRBD1 (5 bases). The CDR3 sequence is 16 residues long. Germline lookup yields CDR1 MGHRA and CDR2 YSYEKL. V was shortened by 7 bases and J by 0 bases, with 18 bases between the two germline ends. This CDR3 is CASTQEEGPPNYGYTF. CDR3 nucleotide sequence: TGCGCCAGCACTCAGGAGGAGGGGCCCCCTAACTATGGCTACACCTTC.

The V gene is TRBV25-1, the J gene TRBJ1-5; TRBD1 matches 7 bases. The germline CDR1 and CDR2 sequences are MGHDK and SYGVNS. The CDR3 has 14 amino acids. With V trimmed by 2 bases and J by 5 bases, 3 bases remained unmatched. As DNA, the CDR3 is TGTGCCAGCAGTGAAAACCAGGGGGATCAGCCCCAGCATTTT. Translating gives CASSENQGDQPQHF.

The genes are TRBV4-3 and TRBJ2-1; TRBD2 agrees at 9 bases. The V and J ends lost 1 base and 6 bases, in that order; junction bases with no gene match: 4. CDR3 length equals 15 residues. Per germline, CDR1 LGHNA and CDR2 YSLEER. CDR3 sequence (DNA): TGCGCCAGCAGCCAAGTAGCAGCGGGAGGCAATGAGCAGTTCTTC. Translating gives CASSQVAAGGNEQFF.

The chain recombines TRBV6-5 with TRBJ1-1, with D possibly being TRBD1 (6 bases). The V and J ends lost 8 bases and 3 bases respectively, with 16 bases between them. CDR3 length equals 14 residues. In germline, CDR1 is MNHEY, CDR2 SVGAGI. CDR3 residues: CASSDSRGYTEAFF. CDR3 nucleotide sequence: TGTGCCAGCTCGGACAGCCGAGGATACACTGAAGCTTTCTTT.

J is TRBJ2-3 and V is TRBV4-1; 14 bases are a match to TRBD2. This CDR3 contains 22 residues. Germline loops: CDR1 MGHRA, CDR2 YSYEKL. The V and J ends lost 0 bases and 2 bases, in that order; junction bases with no gene match: 16. CDR3 loop: CASSQEGGTTTSGGAPTDTQYF. CDR3 in DNA: TGCGCCAGCAGCCAAGAAGGGGGGACCACGACTAGCGGGGGGGCCCCCACAGATACGCAGTATTTT.

This chain's CDR3 is CASNRQGRNEQFF. The CDR3 DNA is TGTGCCAGCAATCGACAGGGAAGGAATGAGCAGTTCTTC. The genes are TRBV2 and TRBJ2-1; 7 nucleotides match TRBD1. Looked up from germline, CDR1 is SNHLY and CDR2 is FYNNEI. The CDR3 is 13 amino acids. The J segment lost 7 bases and the V segment lost 7 bases, leaving 7 bases of the junction unmatched.

The chain carries TRBV28 and TRBJ1-4; perhaps TRBD1 as D (5 bases). Trimming removed 8 bases from V and 4 bases from J, with 17 bases in between. This CDR3 has 15 amino acids. CDR1 is MDHEN, CDR2 SYDVKM, per germline. The CDR3 region is CASGRGGQSNEKLFF. DNA for the CDR3: TGTGCCAGCGGAAGGGGTGGCCAGAGTAATGAAAAACTGTTTTTT.

The chain carries TRBV9 and TRBJ2-2; a weak D match, TRBD1 (6 bases). Germline V gene data show CDR1 as SGDLS and CDR2 as YYNGEE. V lost 0 bases and J 3 bases, leaving 9 bases between the germline ends. The CDR3 contains 15 residues. The CDR3 DNA reads as TGTGCCAGCAGCGTAGGAAACAGGGACACCGGGGAGCTGTTTTTT. It is translated as CASSVGNRDTGELFF. The full variable domain, rest sourced from reference TRBV9 and TRBJ2-2, is DSGVTQTPKHLITATGQRVTLRCSPRSGDLSVYWYQQSLDQGLQFLIQYYNGEERAKGNILERFSAQQFPDLHSELNLSSLELGDSALYFCASSVGNRDTGELFFGEGSRLTVL.

The chain carries TRBV9 and TRBJ2-4, with D tentatively TRBD1 (6 bases). The CDR3 spans 14 residues. Germline loops: CDR1 SGDLS, CDR2 YYNGEE. Trimming shortened V by 1 base and J by 7 bases, and 12 bases separated the two germline ends. This chain's CDR3 is CASSVSRRGNIQYF. DNA for the CDR3: TGTGCCAGCAGCGTAAGTAGAAGGGGGAACATTCAGTACTTC.

The rearrangement joins TRBV18 to TRBJ2-7; D is perhaps TRBD1 (6 bases). Trimming left V 4 bases short and J 6 bases short, with 16 bases between. The CDR3 contains 14 residues. Germline V gene sequence: CDR1 KGHSH, CDR2 LQKENI. The CDR3 DNA follows: TGTGCCAGCTCACGAAACAGGGCCGACTCCGAGCAGTACTTC. Its protein product is CASSRNRADSEQYF. The full variable domain, completed using reference TRBV18 and TRBJ2-7, is NAGVMQNPRHLVRRRGQEARLRCSPMKGHSHVYWYRQLPEEGLKFMVYLQKENIIDESGMPKERFSAEFPKEGPSILRIQQVVRGDSAAYFCASSRNRADSEQYFGPGTRLTVT.

This chain connects TRBV2 to TRBJ1-1; 7 nucleotides line up with TRBD1. The germline V gene encodes CDR1 SNHLY and CDR2 FYNNEI. The CDR3 extends over 12 amino acids. The junction had 5 bases not matched to a gene; V was cut back by 6 bases and J by 7 bases. The DNA of the CDR3 is TGTGCCAGCAGGCCTACAGGGGATGAAGCTTTCTTT. Translated: CASRPTGDEAFF.

In DNA, the CDR3 is TGTGCCAGCAGCTTAGGGACAGGGGGAAGCTACGAGCAGTACTTC. Protein product: CASSLGTGGSYEQYF. This chain links TRBV13 with TRBJ2-7; 9 nucleotides line up with TRBD1. The CDR3 totals 15 residues. After removal of 0 bases from V and 3 bases from J, the junction contained 3 bases not matched to a gene. CDR1 and CDR2 (germline): PRHDT, FYEKMQ (reference sequence).

This clone has just a few counts. The rearrangement uses TRBV29-1 and TRBJ2-7, with TRBD2 as a possible D gene (5 bases). Germline V gene lookup returns CDR1 SQVTM and CDR2 ANQGSEA. The CDR3 runs 13 residues. V dropped 5 bases and J dropped 6 bases, with 17 bases sitting between them. CDR3 amino acids: CSVRGFGLREQYF. The DNA for the CDR3 is TGCAGCGTTCGGGGATTTGGTTTACGCGAGCAGTACTTC.

The V and J genes are TRBV9 and TRBJ2-3; tentatively, D is TRBD1 (6 bases). Germline CDR1 SGDLS, CDR2 YYNGEE. V lost 3 bases and J lost 4, with 6 bases in between. The CDR3 covers 12 residues. DNA of the CDR3: TGTGCCAGCAGCGAGGGGGCAGATACGCAGTATTTT. It codes for CASSEGADTQYF.

The V gene is TRBV5-1, the J gene TRBJ2-2; TRBD2 agrees at 8 bases. The CDR3 contains 13 residues. The ends lost 2 bases at V and 9 bases at J; junction bases unmatched: 3. Germline V gene lookup returns CDR1 SGHRS and CDR2 YFSETQ. This chain's CDR3 is CASSFGGDRELFF. CDR3 coding DNA: TGCGCCAGCAGCTTCGGGGGGGACCGGGAGCTGTTTTTT.

V usage is TRBV9 and J usage is TRBJ1-2; perhaps TRBD1 as D (6 bases). Germline CDR1 reads SGDLS; CDR2 reads YYNGEE. The CDR3 contains 15 residues. V was clipped by 3 bases and J by 0 bases, with 12 bases between them. The CDR3: CASSAEGQSNYGYTF. CDR3 bases: TGTGCCAGCAGCGCGGAAGGACAGTCTAACTATGGCTACACCTTC.

CDR3 sequence: CSVDKSTAGGNTEAFF. CDR3 nucleotides: TGCAGCGTTGATAAGAGTACAGCGGGGGGTAACACTGAAGCTTTCTTT. V gene TRBV29-1 combines with J gene TRBJ1-1; a weak D match, TRBD1 (5 bases). The CDR3 extends over 16 amino acids. Trimming pared 3 bases from V and 2 bases from J, leaving 19 bases between. Per the germline V gene, CDR1 is SQVTM and CDR2 is ANQGSEA.

This clone was picked up one time. The J gene is TRBJ2-7, the V gene TRBV5-6, with 7 bases lining up with TRBD1. V was clipped by 4 bases and J by 6 bases; unmatched bases: 4. The CDR3 totals 12 residues. Germline values: CDR1 SGHDT, CDR2 YYEEEE. CDR3 sequence (DNA): TGTGCCAGCAGCCTCCGGGACAGCGAGCAGTACTTC. Translation: CASSLRDSEQYF.

This chain uses TRBV25-1 with TRBJ2-1; 10 bases map to TRBD2. The V gene end was trimmed by 3 bases and the J gene end by 7 bases; junction bases not matched to a gene: 15. CDR3 length: 18 amino acids. Germline CDR1 is MGHDK and CDR2 is SYGVNS. The CDR3 DNA is TGTGCCAGCAGTGACAAGCGGGAGGGCCCTCTGACGAGAAATGAGCAGTTCTTC. Its protein is CASSDKREGPLTRNEQFF.

This sequence joins TRBV9 and TRBJ2-7; 10 bases align to TRBD2. V shed 4 bases and J 5 bases; nucleotides not matched to a gene: 9. Germline CDR1 SGDLS, CDR2 YYNGEE. This CDR3 has 15 amino acids. The chain's CDR3 is CASSTAGTSVNEQYF. The CDR3 coding sequence is TGTGCCAGCAGCACAGCCGGGACTAGCGTAAACGAGCAGTACTTC.

The V and J genes are TRBV7-2 and TRBJ2-7; 7 nucleotides agree with TRBD1. Trimming took 3 bases from V and 3 from J; bases not matched to a gene: 11. Per germline, CDR1 SGHTA and CDR2 FQGNSA. The CDR3 is 16 amino acids. The CDR3 here is CASSLLPGQIYYEQYF. Written as DNA, the CDR3 is TGTGCCAGCAGCTTGTTACCGGGACAGATCTACTACGAGCAGTACTTC.

This chain links TRBV28 with TRBJ1-1, with 10 bases aligning to TRBD1. V shed 6 bases and J 5 bases; nucleotides not matched to a gene: 12. CDR3 length equals 16 residues. The germline V gene encodes CDR1 MDHEN and CDR2 SYDVKM. CDR3 in DNA: TGTGCCAGCAGCCCTTTCTCTGGGACAGGGGTTACTGAAGCTTTCTTT. Translation gives CASSPFSGTGVTEAFF.

This clone was counted only a few times. V gene TRBV6-6 combines with J gene TRBJ1-1, with no clear D. V shed 2 bases and J shed 5 bases, with 9 bases lying between them. This CDR3 has 13 amino acids. CDR1 is MNHNY, CDR2 SVGAGI, per germline (reference sequence). The chain's CDR3 is CASSYRPETEAFF. The CDR3 DNA reads as TGTGCCAGCAGTTACCGCCCGGAGACTGAAGCTTTCTTT.

This clone was picked up one time. The V and J genes are TRBV30 and TRBJ2-5; no clear D gene. The CDR3 spans 12 residues. In germline, CDR1 is GTSNPN, CDR2 SVGIG (reference sequence). The V and J ends lost 0 bases and 7 bases respectively, with 9 bases between them. CDR3 in DNA: TGTGCCTGGAGTGTTGGTCAGCGGACCCAGTACTTC. Its translation is CAWSVGQRTQYF.

This clone occurred once. The chain couples TRBV6-1 to TRBJ1-1; D gene ambiguous. Between the trimmed V and J ends, which lost 5 bases and 2 bases, there was a span of 12 bases. Germline loops: CDR1 MNHNS, CDR2 SASEGT. The CDR3 runs to 14 residues. DNA of the CDR3: TGTGCCAGCAGTATACAGCCCACAAACACTGAAGCTTTCTTT. As protein: CASSIQPTNTEAFF.

This chain uses TRBV30 with TRBJ2-3; 9 bases map to TRBD2. The CDR3 sequence is 14 residues long. Trimming removed 5 bases from V and 6 bases from J; junction bases left unmatched: 9. Germline lookup yields CDR1 GTSNPN and CDR2 SVGIG (reference sequence). DNA of the CDR3: TGTGCCTGGGTCGGGGGACTAGCCACCGATACGCAGTATTTT. Translated: CAWVGGLATDTQYF.